This T cell receptor (beta chain) was profiled in a study of T cell repertoires in cytomegalovirus infection. Study information: Well-studied HLA-B-restricted CMV epitopes were used in the study alongside recently identified HLA-C-restricted ones. Matching HLA type, along with CMV infection, was indicated by public TCR beta signatures. Notes on the study in general: Clonotype analysis showed dominance of the ex vivo response by HLA-C-restricted CMV-specific TCR beta clonotypes.

One entry per CDR3 protein, called by TCRdb with MiXCR from the reads. The sample has around 230,000 distinct CDR3 sequences, 38% seen once. V lost 4 bases, J lost 0 bases, and 4 bases stayed unmatched. The CDR3 runs to 17 residues. Germline CDR1 and CDR2: SGHNT and YENEEA. To note about this clonotype: Its antigen is not identified.

The chain has TRBV11-3 and TRBJ1-4; 11 bases map to TRBD1. Specimen: CD8+ T cells from cultured PBMCs, collected from culture after CMV antigen stimulation. The TCR comes from a human donor in good health (CMV status not recorded). Some clones in this sample may be carry-over from other donors' samples. The CDR3 region has the DNA TGTGCCAGCAGCTCCGCGGGACAGGGGGCAACTAATGAAAAACTGTTTTTT. Translated, it gives CASSSAGQGATNEKLFF.